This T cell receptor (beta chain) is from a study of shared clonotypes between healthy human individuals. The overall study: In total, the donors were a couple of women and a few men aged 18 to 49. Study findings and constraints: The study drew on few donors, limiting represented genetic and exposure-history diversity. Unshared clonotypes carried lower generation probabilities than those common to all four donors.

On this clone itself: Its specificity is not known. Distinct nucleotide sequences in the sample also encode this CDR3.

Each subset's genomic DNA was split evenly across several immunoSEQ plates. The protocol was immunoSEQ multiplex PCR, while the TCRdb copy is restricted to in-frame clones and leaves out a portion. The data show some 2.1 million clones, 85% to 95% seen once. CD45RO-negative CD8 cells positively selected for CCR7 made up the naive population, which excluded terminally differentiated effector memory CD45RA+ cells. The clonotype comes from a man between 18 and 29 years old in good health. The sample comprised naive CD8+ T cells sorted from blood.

The CDR3 DNA follows: TGTGCCAGCAGCTTAGCGGGACGTGATGAGCAGTTCTTC. Translating it yields CASSLAGRDEQFF. The rearrangement links TRBV7-6 to TRBJ2-1, with D tentatively TRBD1 or TRBD2 (5 bases each). Deletions cut 0 bases from V and 8 bases from J, with 8 bases between. CDR3 length equals 13 residues. The germline gives CDR1 SGHVS, CDR2 FNYEAQ. Full variable domain (outside the CDR3, taken from reference TRBV7-6 and TRBJ2-1): GAGVSQSPRYKVTKRGQDVALRCDPISGHVSLYWYRQALGQGPEFLTYFNYEAQQDKSGLPNDRFSAERPEGSISTLTIQRTEQRDSAMYRCASSLAGRDEQFFGPGTRLTVL.